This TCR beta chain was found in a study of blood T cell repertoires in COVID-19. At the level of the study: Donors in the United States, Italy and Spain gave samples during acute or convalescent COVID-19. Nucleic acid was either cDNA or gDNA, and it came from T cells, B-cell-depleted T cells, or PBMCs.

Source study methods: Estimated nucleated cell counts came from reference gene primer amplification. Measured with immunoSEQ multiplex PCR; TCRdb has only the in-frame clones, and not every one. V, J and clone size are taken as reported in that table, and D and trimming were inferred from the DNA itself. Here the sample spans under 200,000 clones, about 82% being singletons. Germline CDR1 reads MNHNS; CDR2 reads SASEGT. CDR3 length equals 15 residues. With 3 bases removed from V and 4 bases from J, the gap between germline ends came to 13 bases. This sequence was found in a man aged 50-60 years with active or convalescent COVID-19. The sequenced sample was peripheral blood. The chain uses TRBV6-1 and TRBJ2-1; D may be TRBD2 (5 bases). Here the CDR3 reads CASSEAPRGYNEQFF. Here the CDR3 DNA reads TGTGCCAGCAGTGAGGCCCCCCGCGGGTACAATGAGCAGTTCTTC.